Listed below are T cell receptor beta chains from one sample, sequenced in a study of cytomegalovirus exposure and HLA in healthy donors. Libraries were prepared by immunoSEQ multiplex PCR; TCRdb keeps only in-frame clonotypes and omits some of them. The sample includes 95,000 to 150,000 clones, approximately 75% of them seen just once. The sample comprised PBMCs. Source of these receptors: a man between 25 and 39 years old in good health and CMV-seronegative. The CDR3 runs from the conserved cysteine through the conserved F or W. A D gene is named only where the DNA matches it firmly. For some rows the clone size is stated as once, few or many, or as a class when expanded; others skip it.

clone size,V gene,D gene,J gene,CDR3 DNA,CDR3 protein
.,TRBV5-1,.,TRBJ2-3,TGCGCCAGCAGCTTTGAACTAACCTCAGATACGCAGTATTTT,CASSFELTSDTQYF
.,TRBV27,.,TRBJ1-2,TGTGCCAGCAGGGGTCTAGGCGGACACCTCGGCTATGGCTACACCTTC,CASRGLGGHLGYGYTF
.,TRBV9,.,TRBJ1-2,TGTGCCAGCAGCGTAGGGGTAGGAGAAAACTTTCGTAACTATGGCTACACCTTC,CASSVGVGENFRNYGYTF
.,TRBV4-3,.,TRBJ1-4,TGCGCCAGCAGCCAAGATTTGAACAGGGCTGGTGAAAAACTGTTTTTT,CASSQDLNRAGEKLFF
.,TRBV19,.,TRBJ2-6,TGTGCCAGTAGTAGGGAGGATCTCTGGGCCAACGTCCTGACTTTC,CASSREDLWANVLTF
.,TRBV5-1,.,TRBJ2-5,TGCGCCAGCAGCTTGGAGGTCGGGGGGACCCAGTACTTC,CASSLEVGGTQYF
once,TRBV30,.,TRBJ2-7,TGTGCCTGGAGTCCGGGACACCACTACGAGCAGTACTTC,CAWSPGHHYEQYF
.,TRBV10-2,TRBD1,TRBJ2-7,TGCGCCAGCAGCGGAAACAGGGGGAACGAGCAGTACTTC,CASSGNRGNEQYF
.,TRBV5-6,.,TRBJ2-7,TGTGCCAGCAGCGTAATGGGGGGGGCCGTCGACGAGCAGTACTTC,CASSVMGGAVDEQYF
few,TRBV7-3,.,TRBJ2-7,TGTGCCAGCAGCTACGGCGGGACTCCGTACAACGAGCAGTACTTC,CASSYGGTPYNEQYF
few,TRBV7-3,.,TRBJ2-3,TGTGCCAGCAGCTCTAGCGCTTCTCCAGGGGATACGCAGTATTTT,CASSSSASPGDTQYF
.,TRBV10-3,.,TRBJ2-5,TGTGCCATCAGTGAGTCGAAAGGGGGTCCAGAGACCCAGTACTTC,CAISESKGGPETQYF
.,TRBV27,TRBD1,TRBJ2-7,TGTGCCAGCAGTTTGAACAGGGGCCCCTACGAGCAGTACTTC,CASSLNRGPYEQYF
few,TRBV7-2,.,TRBJ2-3,TGTGCCAGCAGCTTAGCGGTGGGGGGTTCTAGCACAGATACGCAGTATTTT,CASSLAVGGSSTDTQYF
.,TRBV7-6,TRBD2,TRBJ2-2,TGTGCCAGCAGTGAGCGGGGGGGCAACACCGGGGAGCTGTTTTTT,CASSERGGNTGELFF
once,TRBV10-3,TRBD1,TRBJ2-7,TGTGCCATCAGTGAGTCCGGGACAGGCACCTACGAGCAGTACTTC,CAISESGTGTYEQYF
.,TRBV30,TRBD1,TRBJ1-5,TGTGCCTGGAGAGGGGGCTTTGGTCAGCCCCAGCATTTT,CAWRGGFGQPQHF
.,TRBV6-6,TRBD1,TRBJ1-2,TGTGCCAGCAGGGAAACAGGGGGGGGTGGCTACACCTTC,CASRETGGGGYTF
.,TRBV6-1,.,TRBJ1-6,TGTGCCAGCAGTGGCCTCCTGACAGGATTTTTTTCACCCCTCCACTTT,CASSGLLTGFFSPLHF
.,TRBV2,TRBD1,TRBJ2-3,TGTGCCAGCAGTGCAAGGACAGGGGGCACAGATACGCAGTATTTT,CASSARTGGTDTQYF
.,TRBV18,TRBD1,TRBJ2-7,TGTGCCAGCTCACCAACGGGACAGGACTACGAGCAGTACTTC,CASSPTGQDYEQYF
once,TRBV2,.,TRBJ2-3,TGTGCCAGCAGTGAACAGGGTGTCACAGATACGCAGTATTTT,CASSEQGVTDTQYF
.,TRBV18,TRBD1,TRBJ2-7,TGTGCCAGCTCACTGACCGGGACAGGGCCCTACGAGCAGTACTTC,CASSLTGTGPYEQYF
.,TRBV10-3,.,TRBJ2-2,TGTGCCATCAGGGACTTTACAACGAACACCGGGGAGCTGTTTTTT,CAIRDFTTNTGELFF
.,TRBV4-3,TRBD1,TRBJ1-1,TGCGCCAGCAGCCAACGACAGGGGGCCGGGGCTTTCTTT,CASSQRQGAGAFF
.,TRBV7-9,TRBD1,TRBJ1-1,TGTTCCAGCAGCTTTATGGACAGGGGGCGTCGAGCTTTCTTT,CSSSFMDRGRRAFF
.,TRBV19,TRBD1,TRBJ2-7,TGTGCCAGTAGTATCGGCAGGGGGTACGAGCAGTACTTC,CASSIGRGYEQYF
.,TRBV21-1,.,TRBJ2-3,TGTGCCAGCAGCCCTCAGAGGACTAGCGGGGGTTTGGATACGCAGTATTTT,CASSPQRTSGGLDTQYF
few,TRBV10-3,.,TRBJ1-2,TGTGCCACCCAGATTCGGGTTAACAGGGTCAATTTTGGCTACACCTTC,CATQIRVNRVNFGYTF
.,TRBV7-8,TRBD1,TRBJ2-7,TGTGCCAGCAACCCGGGACAGGCCTACGAGCAGTACTTC,CASNPGQAYEQYF
few,TRBV7-9,.,TRBJ1-4,TGTGCCAGCAGCTTAGGGGGGGACGAGGGTGAAAAACTGTTTTTT,CASSLGGDEGEKLFF
.,TRBV7-9,.,TRBJ2-7,TGTGCCAGCAGCTCGACAATGAGCTCCTACGAGCAGTACTTC,CASSSTMSSYEQYF
.,TRBV27,TRBD2,TRBJ2-1,TGTGCCAGCAGCTGGGTGGGGCGGGGGGTATACAATGAGCAGTTCTTC,CASSWVGRGVYNEQFF
.,TRBV5-4,TRBD2,TRBJ2-3,TGTGCCAGCAGCTTGTCGCGGGGGATGACAGATACGCAGTATTTT,CASSLSRGMTDTQYF
.,TRBV30,TRBD1,TRBJ1-1,TGTGCCTGGATCCCAGGGGGCGGGACTGAAGCTTTCTTT,CAWIPGGGTEAFF
.,TRBV9,TRBD2,TRBJ2-2,TGTGCCAGCAGCGTAGACGGGGGGGCCAACACCGGGGAGCTGTTTTTT,CASSVDGGANTGELFF
.,TRBV6-6,.,TRBJ1-2,TGTGCCAGCAGTTACTCCCCCAGATACTATGGCTACACCTTC,CASSYSPRYYGYTF
.,TRBV18,.,TRBJ1-4,TGTGCCAGCTCACGCGGGGGCAAAGCTAATGAAAAACTGTTTTTT,CASSRGGKANEKLFF
once,TRBV7-2,.,TRBJ2-3,TGTGCCAGCAGCCCCACGAAGGCCTGGGCATCAGATACGCAGTATTTT,CASSPTKAWASDTQYF
.,TRBV30,.,TRBJ1-1,TGTGCCTGGAGTGCTCGGACAGAGGACACTGAAGCTTTCTTT,CAWSARTEDTEAFF
.,TRBV7-3,TRBD2,TRBJ2-2,TGTGCCAGCAGCTTTAGCGGGGGGGCCGGGGAGCTGTTTTTT,CASSFSGGAGELFF
.,TRBV6-5,.,TRBJ1-3,TGTGCCAGCAGTTACTCGGGGCAAGGAAACACCATATATTTT,CASSYSGQGNTIYF
few,TRBV27,.,TRBJ1-5,TGTGCCAGCAGTTTAATGGCGGAGAATCAGCCCCAGCATTTT,CASSLMAENQPQHF
few,TRBV7-2,TRBD2,TRBJ2-7,TGTGCCAGCAGCTTTACTAGCGGGGATGTCTACGAGCAGTACTTC,CASSFTSGDVYEQYF
.,TRBV7-9,TRBD1,TRBJ2-7,TGTGCCAGCAGCTTAGGTCGGGACAGAATAAATCCCTACGAGCAGTACTTC,CASSLGRDRINPYEQYF
.,TRBV18,TRBD2,TRBJ2-7,TGTGCCAGCTCTCGGGGACTAGCGGGGGCGTACGAGCAGTACTTC,CASSRGLAGAYEQYF
.,TRBV18,.,TRBJ1-6,TGTGCCAGCTCACCAGAGGCAGGGGTATCACCCCTCCACTTT,CASSPEAGVSPLHF
.,TRBV4-3,TRBD2,TRBJ2-1,TGCGCCAGCAGCCAAGATCCCCGCGGGGGGGCCAATGAGCAGTTCTTC,CASSQDPRGGANEQFF
.,TRBV18,.,TRBJ1-3,TGTGCCAGCTCACTTCTGGGCCCTCCAGGGAACACCATATATTTT,CASSLLGPPGNTIYF
.,TRBV30,TRBD1,TRBJ1-6,TGTGCCTGGAGTTTAACAGGGGGATACTCACCCCTCCACTTT,CAWSLTGGYSPLHF
.,TRBV6-5,TRBD1,TRBJ1-1,TGTGCCAGCAGTTACCGACAGGGAAAGACTTTCTTT,CASSYRQGKTFF
few,TRBV23-1,.,TRBJ1-2,TGCGCCAGCAGTCATTCATTAACAGTTTCCTCTGGTGGCTACACCTTC,CASSHSLTVSSGGYTF
.,TRBV7-9,.,TRBJ2-7,TGTGCCAGCACTGAGTCCCAGGGTGAGCAGTACTTC,CASTESQGEQYF
few,TRBV7-2,.,TRBJ1-1,TGTGCCAGCAGCTCGGGACAGAACACTGAAGCTTTCTTT,CASSSGQNTEAFF
.,TRBV4-2,TRBD1,TRBJ2-7,TGTGCCAGCAGCCAAGAGGGACAGGGGGCGCGTTCTGACGAGCAGTACTTC,CASSQEGQGARSDEQYF